This TCR beta chain appears in the sequencing data of a study of blood T cell repertoires in COVID-19. Germline V CDR1 and CDR2: MDHEN, SYDVKM. Trimming cost V 2 bases and J 7 bases, with 11 bases left between them. The CDR3 loop spans 13 amino acids. Data came from immunoSEQ multiplex PCR; TCRdb stores just in-frame clones and leaves some out. Of 350,000 to 450,000 clones detected, 80% to 90% appear once; the ten largest clones hold more than 0.95%. The chain uses TRBV28 and TRBJ1-1; D ambiguous. The sequenced sample consisted of peripheral blood. The receptor was isolated from a middle-aged man with acute or convalescent COVID-19. CDR3 nucleotide sequence: TGTGCCAGCAGTTTAGCACACCAAGTTGAAGCTTTCTTT. This codes for CASSLAHQVEAFF. Variable domain in full (rest from reference TRBV28 and TRBJ1-1): DVKVTQSSRYLVKRTGEKVFLECVQDMDHENMFWYRQDPGLGLRLIYFSYDVKMKEKGDIPEGYSVSREKKERFSLILESASTNQTSMYLCASSLAHQVEAFFGQGTRLTVV.